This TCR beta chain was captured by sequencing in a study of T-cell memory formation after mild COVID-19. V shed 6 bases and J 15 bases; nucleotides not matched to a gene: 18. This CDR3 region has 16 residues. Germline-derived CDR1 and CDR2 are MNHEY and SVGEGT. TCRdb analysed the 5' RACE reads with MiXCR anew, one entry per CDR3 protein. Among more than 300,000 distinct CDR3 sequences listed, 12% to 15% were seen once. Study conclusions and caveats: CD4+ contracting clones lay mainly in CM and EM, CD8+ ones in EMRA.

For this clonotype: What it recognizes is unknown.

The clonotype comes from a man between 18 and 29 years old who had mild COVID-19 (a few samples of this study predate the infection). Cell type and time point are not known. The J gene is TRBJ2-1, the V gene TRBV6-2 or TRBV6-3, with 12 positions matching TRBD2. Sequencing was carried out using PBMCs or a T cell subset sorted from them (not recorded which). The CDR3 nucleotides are TGTGCCAGCAGGACCCATCCGGGACTAGCGGGCACCAGGGGGTTCTTC. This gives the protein CASRTHPGLAGTRGFF.